Here is one TCR beta chain with its context. The study drew participants aged about 18 to 89 years from some 25 US areas. Participant-given clinical history determined each cohort assignment. This sample stems from a study of blood T cell repertoires in COVID-19. Study details: There were acute and convalescent COVID-19 samples, and they came from the United States, Italy and Spain. T cells, B-cell-depleted T cells, or PBMCs supplied cDNA or gDNA.

The table came from immunoSEQ multiplex PCR; TCRdb's copy has only in-frame clones and leaves some out. The sample includes approximately 220,000 clones, 86% seen only once; the top ten take roughly 4%. Germline V gene data show CDR1 as SGHNT and CDR2 as YENEEA. The CDR3 runs 17 residues. V shed 1 base, J shed 4 bases, and the junction held 11 bases outside the gene matches. This sequence joins TRBV11-3 and TRBJ1-2; TRBD1 matches 8 bases. Input material: PBMCs or T cells enriched from blood (not recorded which). The receptor was isolated from a woman aged 25 to 45 who had been exposed to COVID-19. CDR3 DNA: TGTGCCAGCAGCTTAGCAGGCGGACAGGGTGTTATCTATGGCTACACCTTC. Translation: CASSLAGGQGVIYGYTF.